This T cell receptor beta chain was identified during a study of blood T cell repertoires in COVID-19. Study-wide context: Samples of COVID-19 (acute and convalescent) were obtained from the United States, Italy and Spain.

CDR3 length equals 15 residues. Germline V gives CDR1 SGHTA, CDR2 FQGNSA. The ends were cut back, 2 bases at V and 6 bases at J, with 17 bases in the middle. Authors' data handling: Amplification with reference gene primers provided the estimates of nucleated cell counts. Measured with immunoSEQ multiplex PCR; TCRdb has only the in-frame clones, and not every one. V, J and clone size are taken as reported in that table, and D and trimming were inferred from the DNA itself. The table lists over 85,000 clones, roughly 87% of them singletons. Sequenced input: peripheral blood. This TCR was sampled from a man in his 60s with acute or convalescent COVID-19. This sequence joins TRBV7-2 and TRBJ2-7; a weak D match, TRBD1 (5 bases). The CDR3 nucleotides read TGTGCCAGCAGCTTAAGGTTCGGCAGGGTTGGCGAGCAGTACTTC. It encodes CASSLRFGRVGEQYF.